A selection of T cell receptor beta chains follows, all from one sample in a study of shared clonotypes between healthy human individuals. The assay was immunoSEQ multiplex PCR, and TCRdb's table has in-frame clones only and misses some. The profile shows 2 million to 2.5 million clones, 93% of them singletons. Sequenced material: naive CD4+ T cells from PBMCs. The source of these receptors is a man between 18 and 29 years old in good health. Some clones in this sample may be carry-over from other donors' samples. CDR3s include the opening cysteine and the closing phenylalanine or tryptophan. Each record gives: D gene, J gene, clone size, V gene, CDR3 DNA, CDR3 protein. D genes are given only for firm matches. Only some rows state a clone size, as once, few, many or a class for expanded clones.

TRBD1	TRBJ2-3	.	TRBV18	TGTGCCAGCTCACCATTTGGGGACAGTAGCACAGATACGCAGTATTTT	CASSPFGDSSTDTQYF
.	TRBJ2-3	.	TRBV5-1	TGCGCCAGCAGAGAACCGCAGGGATTCCGCACAGATACGCAGTATTTT	CASREPQGFRTDTQYF
.	TRBJ2-7	.	TRBV11-3	TGTGCCAGCAGCTTACTCTCAGGGGCCTACGAGCAGTACTTC	CASSLLSGAYEQYF
.	TRBJ2-5	.	TRBV5-6	TGTGCCAGCAGCTTGTCGTACCAAGAGACCCAGTACTTC	CASSLSYQETQYF
.	TRBJ1-4	.	TRBV19	TGTGCCACAGACAGGAATGAGGAAAAACTGTTTTTT	CATDRNEEKLFF
TRBD1	TRBJ2-2	once	TRBV9	TGTGCCAGCAGCACCCGGACAGGAGGAACAACCGGGGAGCTGTTTTTT	CASSTRTGGTTGELFF
.	TRBJ1-2	.	TRBV5-4	TGTGCCAGCAGCTTGGATACTCTCGCGGGGAATAACTATGGCTACACCTTC	CASSLDTLAGNNYGYTF
TRBD2	TRBJ2-2	.	TRBV7-3	TGTGCCAGCAGCCCTGGGACTAGCGGGAACGCCGGGGAGCTGTTTTTT	CASSPGTSGNAGELFF
TRBD1	TRBJ2-7	.	TRBV30	TGTGCCTGGGTCGCGGTTCGGGACAGGGGAAGGTACGAGCAGTACTTC	CAWVAVRDRGRYEQYF
TRBD2	TRBJ2-3	.	TRBV4-1	TGCGCCAGCAGCTCGGGGGGGGCAACAGATACGCAGTATTTT	CASSSGGATDTQYF
.	TRBJ2-2	.	TRBV28	TGTGCCAGCAGTTTTTCAAGCAGGGCGAACGGGGAGCTGTTTTTT	CASSFSSRANGELFF
TRBD1	TRBJ2-5	.	TRBV7-9	TGTGCCAGCAGCACGGACAGGGAAGAGACCCAGCACTTC	CASSTDREETQHF
.	TRBJ2-3	.	TRBV19	TGTGCCAGTAGTAGCGGGACTGCCCGGACAGATACGCAGTATTTT	CASSSGTARTDTQYF
TRBD2	TRBJ2-3	.	TRBV5-1	TGCGCCAGCAGCTTGCTTAGCGGGGCCACAGATACGCAGTATTTT	CASSLLSGATDTQYF
.	TRBJ1-2	.	TRBV10-2	TGCGCCAGCAGTGAGTCCCGGGAGTGGTATGGCTACACCTTC	CASSESREWYGYTF
.	TRBJ2-7	.	TRBV9	TGTGCCAGCAGCGTAGTGGGGACGTCCTACGAGCAGTACTTC	CASSVVGTSYEQYF
.	TRBJ1-1	.	TRBV5-6	TGTGCCAGCAGCTTCAGGGCAGCCAACACTGAAGCTTTCTTT	CASSFRAANTEAFF
TRBD2	TRBJ2-6	.	TRBV5-1	TGCGCCAGCAGACCCCCCGGGAGGGGAGTCTCTGGGGCCAACGTCCTGACTTTC	CASRPPGRGVSGANVLTF
.	TRBJ2-5	.	TRBV27	TGTGCCAGCATCAGCAATCAAGAGACCCAGTACTTC	CASISNQETQYF
TRBD2	TRBJ2-1	once	TRBV5-4	TGTGCCAGCAGCTTGGAGGGGGGAGCGGGAGTAGGGTACAATGAGCAGTTCTTC	CASSLEGGAGVGYNEQFF
.	TRBJ2-7	once	TRBV7-9	TGTGCCAGCAGCCCTAGCGACGAGCAGTACTTC	CASSPSDEQYF
.	TRBJ2-5	.	TRBV5-1	TGCGCCAGCAGCTTGATCCCCAGCGGGTCTCAAGAGACCCAGTACTTC	CASSLIPSGSQETQYF
.	TRBJ2-4	.	TRBV5-1	TGCGCCAGCAGCATGCGATCGCCCTTAGCCAAAAACATTCAGTACTTC	CASSMRSPLAKNIQYF
TRBD2	TRBJ2-1	.	TRBV10-3	TGTGCCATCAAGACAGGGGGGACTAGCGGGAGTGCTTCCTACAATGAGCAGTTCTTC	CAIKTGGTSGSASYNEQFF
TRBD1	TRBJ1-4	few	TRBV5-4	TGTGCCAGCAGCGTTGGACAGGGGGCCGGTGAAAAACTGTTTTTT	CASSVGQGAGEKLFF
TRBD2	TRBJ2-7	.	TRBV28	TGTGCCAGCAGGCCCGAATCGGGACTAGTCCGCGAGCAGTACTTC	CASRPESGLVREQYF
.	TRBJ1-2	.	TRBV7-3	TGTGCCAGCAGCTTAGTCGGAGACGGCTACACCTTC	CASSLVGDGYTF
TRBD2	TRBJ2-1	.	TRBV19	TGTGCCAGTAGTATTCCGTCCCGACTAGCGGGAAATGCCTACAATGAGCAGTTCTTC	CASSIPSRLAGNAYNEQFF
.	TRBJ1-2	.	TRBV5-1	TGCGCCAGCAGCTTTCAACCCGTCAGGGAGGACAGATCCGGCAGCTACACCTTC	CASSFQPVREDRSGSYTF
.	TRBJ2-5	.	TRBV5-4	TGTGCCAGCAGCCCTAAAGTGGACCAAGAGACCCAGTACTTC	CASSPKVDQETQYF
TRBD1	TRBJ2-5	.	TRBV28	TGTGCCAGCAGTACCATGGGTGGGACAGGGATCCAAGAGACCCAGTACTTC	CASSTMGGTGIQETQYF
TRBD1	TRBJ1-5	.	TRBV6-6	TGTGCCAGCAGTTATACCGGGACAGGACATCAGCCCCAGCATTTT	CASSYTGTGHQPQHF
.	TRBJ2-7	.	TRBV6-1	TGTGCCAGCAGTGCCACCGGGACAACTAACTACGAGCAGTACTTC	CASSATGTTNYEQYF
.	TRBJ2-5	.	TRBV2	TGTGCCAGCAGGCCAACCGGGGTCGGGACGTGGGAGACCCAGTACTTC	CASRPTGVGTWETQYF
TRBD2	TRBJ2-3	.	TRBV7-3	TGTGCCAGCAGCTTAAGCGGACTAGAAAATACGCAGTATTTT	CASSLSGLENTQYF
TRBD2	TRBJ2-2	.	TRBV28	TGTGCCAGCAGTTTTGGTAGAGTAGCGGGAGGTAGAACCGGGGAGCTGTTTTTT	CASSFGRVAGGRTGELFF
TRBD2	TRBJ2-1	.	TRBV5-1	TGCGCCAGCAGCTTGTTCGGAGCGGGAGGGCCTGGTGAGCAGTTCTTC	CASSLFGAGGPGEQFF
TRBD2	TRBJ2-1	.	TRBV4-1	TGCGCCAGCAGCCAGGTGGGACTAGCGTCCTACAATGAGCAGTTCTTC	CASSQVGLASYNEQFF
.	TRBJ2-2	.	TRBV30	TGTGCCTGGAAACAGGGCGGGGAGCTGTTTTTT	CAWKQGGELFF
TRBD2	TRBJ2-1	.	TRBV11-2	TGTGCCAGCAGCTTCCCGGGACTACCGAGCTCCTACAATGAGCAGTTCTTC	CASSFPGLPSSYNEQFF
TRBD2	TRBJ2-2	.	TRBV4-3	TGCGCCAGCAGCCCCGGAGGACTAGCGGGAGGTAGTACGGACGGGGAGCTGTTTTTT	CASSPGGLAGGSTDGELFF
.	TRBJ2-7	.	TRBV18	TGTGCCAGCTCACCTTACAGACAACCCTACGAGCAGTACTTC	CASSPYRQPYEQYF
.	TRBJ2-3	.	TRBV5-1	TGCGCCAGCAGCCTTGGACAGAACACAGATACGCAGTATTTT	CASSLGQNTDTQYF
.	TRBJ2-2	.	TRBV19	TGTGCCAGTAGTCAACCCTGGATCGACACCGGGGAGCTGTTTTTT	CASSQPWIDTGELFF
.	TRBJ2-7	.	TRBV6-6	TGTGCCAGCAGTTACTCGACGGGATCCACCTACGAGCAGTACTTC	CASSYSTGSTYEQYF
TRBD1	TRBJ1-2	.	TRBV7-9	TGTGCCAGCACCGCGGGACAGGGGATCAACTATGGCTACACCTTC	CASTAGQGINYGYTF
.	TRBJ1-2	.	TRBV28	TGTGCCAGCAGTTTTGGGGGGGCAGGGACTGATGGCTACACCTTC	CASSFGGAGTDGYTF
.	TRBJ1-2	once	TRBV18	TGTGCCAGCTCACCCCGACAGGAAGCTAACTATGGCTACACCTTC	CASSPRQEANYGYTF
.	TRBJ1-4	.	TRBV18	TGTGCCAGCTCACCACCGGGAAAGCCTAATGAAAAACTGTTTTTT	CASSPPGKPNEKLFF
TRBD1	TRBJ2-5	.	TRBV19	TGTGCCAGTAGTGCCTACAGGGGGCAGGAGACCCAGTACTTC	CASSAYRGQETQYF
.	TRBJ2-1	.	TRBV30	TGTGCCTGGAGCTCCGGGGCCTTGGGGAATGAGCAGTTCTTC	CAWSSGALGNEQFF
TRBD1	TRBJ2-2	.	TRBV7-9	TGTGCCTTTCTAGGGACAGGGGGGAACACCGGGGAGCTGTTTTTT	CAFLGTGGNTGELFF
.	TRBJ2-3	once	TRBV11-3	TGTGCCACCTCCAGGCAGGGCGGAGATACGCAGTATTTT	CATSRQGGDTQYF
.	TRBJ2-2	few	TRBV10-1	TGCGCCAGCAGGGACACGATGGGGCCGAACACCGGGGAGCTGTTTTTT	CASRDTMGPNTGELFF